This T cell receptor beta chain is drawn from a study of regulatory T cells in long-lasting Graves disease. Time point: newly diagnosed GD, antithyroid drugs for less than 3 months. RNA extracted from PBMCs served as the sequencing template. The authors drew roughly 8.1 milliliters of peripheral blood into EDTA tubes. Arm-PCR of CDR3 regions and iRepertoire HTBI primers were used to build TCR beta libraries. TCRdb reprocessed the multiplex PCR reads with MiXCR, giving one entry per CDR3 protein. The sample carries some 600,000 distinct CDR3 sequences, around 16% recorded once. Separately, the same data were catalogued under a study of T cells in Graves' hyperthyroidism and ophthalmopathy.

The receptor's source is a man younger than 30 with Graves disease. This specimen was peripheral blood mononuclear cells (PBMCs), taken at new diagnosis, from a patient treated with antithyroid drugs.

The CDR3 coding sequence is TGTGCCAGCAGCCAAGCCGCGGGCTTCTACAATGAGCAGTTCTTC. Its protein is CASSQAAGFYNEQFF. The V and J genes are TRBV4-2 and TRBJ2-1, with D perhaps matching TRBD2 (5 bases). The V and J ends lost 1 base and 3 bases respectively, with 10 bases between them. The CDR3 sequence is 15 residues long. The germline V gene has CDR1 LGHNA and CDR2 YNFKEQ.